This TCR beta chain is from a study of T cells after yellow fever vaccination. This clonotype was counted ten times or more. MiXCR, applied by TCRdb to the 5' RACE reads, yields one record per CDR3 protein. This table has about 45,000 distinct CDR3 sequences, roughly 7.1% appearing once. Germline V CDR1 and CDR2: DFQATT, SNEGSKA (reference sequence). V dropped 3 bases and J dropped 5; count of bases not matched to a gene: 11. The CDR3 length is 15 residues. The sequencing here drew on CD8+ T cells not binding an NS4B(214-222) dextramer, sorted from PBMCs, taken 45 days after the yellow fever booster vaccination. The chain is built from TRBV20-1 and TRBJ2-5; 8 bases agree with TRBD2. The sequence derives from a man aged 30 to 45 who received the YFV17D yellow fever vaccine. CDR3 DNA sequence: TGCAGTGCTAGCCCCCCAGAAGCGGGAGATGAGACCCAGTACTTC. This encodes CSASPPEAGDETQYF.